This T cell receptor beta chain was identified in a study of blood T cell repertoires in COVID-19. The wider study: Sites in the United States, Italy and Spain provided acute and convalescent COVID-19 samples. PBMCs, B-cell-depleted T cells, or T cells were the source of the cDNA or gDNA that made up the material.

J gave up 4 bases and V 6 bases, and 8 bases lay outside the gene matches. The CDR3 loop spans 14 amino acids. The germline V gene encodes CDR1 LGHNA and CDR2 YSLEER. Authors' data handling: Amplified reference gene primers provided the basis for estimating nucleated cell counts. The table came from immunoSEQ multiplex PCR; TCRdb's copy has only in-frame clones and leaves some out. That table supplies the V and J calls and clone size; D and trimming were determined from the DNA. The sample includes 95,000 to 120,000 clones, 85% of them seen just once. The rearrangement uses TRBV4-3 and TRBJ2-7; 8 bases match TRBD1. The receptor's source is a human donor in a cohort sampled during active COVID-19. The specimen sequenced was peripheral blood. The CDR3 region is CASSAGTGLYEQYF. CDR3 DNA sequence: TGCGCCAGCAGTGCCGGGACAGGCCTTTACGAGCAGTACTTC.